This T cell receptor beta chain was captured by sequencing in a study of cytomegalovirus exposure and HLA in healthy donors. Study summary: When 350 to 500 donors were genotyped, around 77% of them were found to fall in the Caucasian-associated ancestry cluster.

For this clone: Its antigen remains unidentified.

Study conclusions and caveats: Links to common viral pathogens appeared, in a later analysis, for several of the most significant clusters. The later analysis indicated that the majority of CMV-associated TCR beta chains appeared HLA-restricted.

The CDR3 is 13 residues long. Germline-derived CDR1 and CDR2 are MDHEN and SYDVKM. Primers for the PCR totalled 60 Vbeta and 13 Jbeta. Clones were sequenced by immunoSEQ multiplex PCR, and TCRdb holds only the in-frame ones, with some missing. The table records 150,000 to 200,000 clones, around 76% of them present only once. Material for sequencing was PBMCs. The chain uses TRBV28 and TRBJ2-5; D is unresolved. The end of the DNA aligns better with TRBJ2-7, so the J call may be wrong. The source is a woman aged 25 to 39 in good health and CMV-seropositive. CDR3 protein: CASSLSGTYEQYF. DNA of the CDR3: TGTGCCAGCAGTTTATCCGGTACCTACGAGCAGTACTTC.